The 13 T cell receptor beta chains presented below share a single source sample, sequenced in a study of cytomegalovirus exposure and HLA in healthy donors. The PCR ran on 60 Vbeta and 13 Jbeta primers. The repertoire was sequenced with immunoSEQ multiplex PCR; TCRdb's copy has only in-frame clones and lacks some. The table records 170,000 or so clones, roughly 83% of them present only once. Source material: PBMCs. The receptors derive from a boy aged 2 to 10 in good health and CMV-seronegative.

On this clone itself: The junction departs from germline at one end; a sequencing error may be responsible. For the CDR3, the DNA is TGCGCCAGCAGCTTGGGGACTGGAGCTTTCTTT. Translated, it gives CASSLGTGAFF. The J gene is TRBJ1-1, the V gene TRBV5-1; D call uncertain. The CDR3 loop spans 11 amino acids. Germline loops: CDR1 SGHRS, CDR2 YFSETQ. The variable domain in full, completed from reference TRBV5-1 and TRBJ1-1, reads KAGVTQTPRYLIKTRGQQVTLSCSPISGHRSVSWYQQTPGQGLQFLFEYFSETQRNKGNFPGRFSGRQFSNSRSEMNVSTLELGDSALYLCASSLGTGAFFGQGTRLTVV.

The rearrangement uses TRBV4-1 and TRBJ2-7; TRBD1 matches 8 bases. After removal of 3 bases from V and 2 bases from J, the junction contained 6 bases not matched to a gene. CDR3 length equals 15 residues. From germline, CDR1 is MGHRA and CDR2 YSYEKL. DNA of the CDR3: TGCGCCAGCAGCCAGAGGGACAGGATTACCTACGAGCAGTACTTC. Translated: CASSQRDRITYEQYF.

The chain links TRBV18 to TRBJ2-1, with 7 bases matching TRBD1. The CDR3 consists of 15 residues. V dropped 2 bases and J dropped 4; count of bases not matched to a gene: 5. The germline V gene has CDR1 KGHSH and CDR2 LQKENI. The CDR3 sequence is CASSPGQGEYNEQFF. In nucleotides, the CDR3 is TGTGCCAGCTCACCAGGGCAGGGGGAATACAATGAGCAGTTCTTC. Variable domain in full (rest from reference TRBV18 and TRBJ2-1): NAGVMQNPRHLVRRRGQEARLRCSPMKGHSHVYWYRQLPEEGLKFMVYLQKENIIDESGMPKERFSAEFPKEGPSILRIQQVVRGDSAAYFCASSPGQGEYNEQFFGPGTRLTVL.

CDR3 sequence: CASSESRLAGSTDTQYF. CDR3 in DNA: TGCGCCAGCAGTGAGTCGCGGCTAGCGGGGAGCACAGATACGCAGTATTTT. The chain links TRBV10-1 to TRBJ2-3, with 9 bases that match TRBD2. V was pared by 0 bases and J by 0 bases, with 4 bases of the junction left unmatched. The germline CDR1 and CDR2 sequences are WNHNN and SYGVQD (reference sequence). The CDR3 consists of 17 residues.

The CDR3 DNA sequence: TGCGCCAGCAGAGACTTGGCTAACTATGGCTACACCTTC. This encodes CASRDLANYGYTF. The chain employs TRBV10-1 and TRBJ1-2; no firm D call. The ends were cut back, 6 bases at V and 0 bases at J, with 8 bases in the middle. Germline lookup yields CDR1 WNHNN and CDR2 SYGVQD (reference sequence). The CDR3 is made up of 13 amino acids.

V gene TRBV28 combines with J gene TRBJ2-1, with TRBD1 as a possible D gene (5 bases). The germline V gene has CDR1 MDHEN and CDR2 SYDVKM. The CDR3 loop spans 15 amino acids. Trimming shortened V by 3 bases and J by 8 bases, and 17 bases separated the two germline ends. The CDR3 reads CASSFGAEASDEQFF. The CDR3 DNA reads TGTGCCAGCAGTTTTGGGGCAGAAGCGAGCGATGAGCAGTTCTTC.

This clone was found a few times. The gene calls are TRBV30 and TRBJ2-5, with TRBD1 matching 10 bases. CDR3 size: 13 residues. Germline loops: CDR1 GTSNPN, CDR2 SVGIG (reference sequence). With V trimmed by 3 bases and J by 4 bases, 2 bases remained unmatched. As DNA, the CDR3 is TGTGCCTGGAGGTGGACAGGGGGAGAGACCCAGTACTTC. Protein: CAWRWTGGETQYF.

V and J are TRBV7-9 and TRBJ2-5; D might be TRBD2 (6 bases). Germline CDR1 SEHNR, CDR2 FQNEAQ (reference sequence). This CDR3 comprises 14 residues. V was pared by 2 bases and J by 5 bases, with 12 bases between. CDR3 nucleotide sequence: TGTGCCAGCAGCTTAATACGGGAGAGGGAGACCCAGTACTTC. Its protein is CASSLIRERETQYF.

V and J are TRBV10-2 and TRBJ2-7; D is uncertain. Germline V CDR1 and CDR2: WSHSY, SAAADI. This CDR3 is built from 16 residues. The V and J ends lost 2 bases and 2 bases respectively, with 16 bases between them. The CDR3 reads CASSEGWSAVTYEQYF. The CDR3, as DNA: TGCGCCAGCAGTGAGGGGTGGTCCGCGGTCACCTACGAGCAGTACTTC.

This clone was found once. The chain is built from TRBV11-1 and TRBJ1-1, with 8 bases identical to TRBD1. The CDR3 loop spans 13 amino acids. Germline lookup yields CDR1 SGHAT and CDR2 FQDESV (reference sequence). V lost 5 bases to trimming and J lost 5 bases; unmatched junction nucleotides: 4. The CDR3 protein is CASSPDRETEAFF. The CDR3 DNA is TGTGCCAGCAGCCCGGACAGGGAAACTGAAGCTTTCTTT.

The chain has TRBV13 and TRBJ2-7, with 7 nucleotides matching TRBD1. The CDR3 totals 14 residues. Unmatched junction bases numbered 4, after V lost 5 bases and J lost 0 bases. Germline V CDR1 and CDR2: PRHDT, FYEKMQ (reference sequence). The CDR3 DNA follows: TGTGCCAGCAGCGCCCGGGACAGCTCCTACGAGCAGTACTTC. Protein: CASSARDSSYEQYF.

This rearrangement joins TRBV11-1 to TRBJ2-1, with a possible D match to TRBD2 (6 bases). The CDR3 loop spans 18 amino acids. V was clipped by 1 base and J by 0 bases, with 16 bases between them. Germline-derived CDR1 and CDR2 are SGHAT and FQDESV (reference sequence). Here the CDR3 reads CASSLVGEAGRSYNEQFF. CDR3 DNA: TGTGCCAGCAGCTTAGTTGGGGAGGCGGGCCGCTCCTACAATGAGCAGTTCTTC.

The J gene is TRBJ2-7, the V gene TRBV6-5, with 12 bases lining up with TRBD1. Germline values: CDR1 MNHEY, CDR2 SVGAGI. CDR3 size: 13 residues. V gave up 7 bases and J gave up 7 bases; unmatched junction bases: 5. CDR3 in DNA: TGTGCCAGCACCAGGGACAGGGGGCGTGAGCAGTACTTC. Translated, it gives CASTRDRGREQYF.